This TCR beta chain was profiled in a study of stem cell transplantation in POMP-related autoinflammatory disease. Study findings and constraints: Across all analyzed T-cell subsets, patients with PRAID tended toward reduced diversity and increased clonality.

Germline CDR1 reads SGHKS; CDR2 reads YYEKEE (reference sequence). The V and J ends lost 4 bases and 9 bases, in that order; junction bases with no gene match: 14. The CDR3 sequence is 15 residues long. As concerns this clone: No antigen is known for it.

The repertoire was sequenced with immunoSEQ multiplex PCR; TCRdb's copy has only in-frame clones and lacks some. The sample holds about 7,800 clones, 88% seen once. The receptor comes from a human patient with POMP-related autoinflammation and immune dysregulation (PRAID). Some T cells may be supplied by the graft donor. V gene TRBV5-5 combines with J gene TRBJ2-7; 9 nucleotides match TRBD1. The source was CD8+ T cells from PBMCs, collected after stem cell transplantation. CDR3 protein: CASSNAGTGKLRQYF. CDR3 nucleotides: TGTGCCAGCAGCAATGCAGGGACAGGGAAGTTAAGGCAGTACTTC. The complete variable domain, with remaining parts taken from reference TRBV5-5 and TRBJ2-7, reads DAGVTQSPTHLIKTRGQQVTLRCSPISGHKSVSWYQQVLGQGPQFIFQYYEKEERGRGNFPDRFSARQFPNYSSELNVNALLLGDSALYLCASSNAGTGKLRQYFGPGTRLTVT.